The 30 T cell receptor beta chains below were found in one sample sequenced in a study of patients and donors after allogeneic stem cell transplantation. TCRdb analysed the RT-PCR reads with MiXCR anew, one entry per CDR3 protein. The top ten clones hold 48% of a sample with more than 25,000 distinct CDR3 sequences, roughly 8% of them seen once. Input material: blood, either unsorted or a sorted T cell fraction (not recorded which). These receptors were collected from a human donor who was either an allogeneic HSCT recipient or a stem cell or donor lymphocyte infusion donor (not recorded which). It is not recorded whose cells these are; they may come from a transplant donor.

Only a few counts were recorded for this clonotype. The DNA of the CDR3 is TGCAGTGCTAGGGCAGCGGGGGGGCGACAAACTGGTCACAATGAGCAGTTCTTC. The encoded protein is CSARAAGGRQTGHNEQFF. The rearrangement links TRBV20-1 to TRBJ2-1; 10 positions match TRBD2. The CDR3 sequence is 18 residues long. Germline loops: CDR1 DFQATT, CDR2 SNEGSKA (reference sequence). J lost 5 bases, V lost 3 bases, and 16 bases had no gene match.

This clonotype was seen more than once but under ten times. This chain uses TRBV5-1 with TRBJ1-2; D is unresolved. V lost 4 bases and J lost 2, with 6 bases in between. Germline loops: CDR1 SGHRS, CDR2 YFSETQ. The CDR3 has 12 amino acids. The DNA of the CDR3 is TGCGCCAGCAGCGATGCAAACTATGGCTACACCTTC. Protein sequence: CASSDANYGYTF. The whole variable domain, remainder taken from reference TRBV5-1 and TRBJ1-2, is KAGVTQTPRYLIKTRGQQVTLSCSPISGHRSVSWYQQTPGQGLQFLFEYFSETQRNKGNFPGRFSGRQFSNSRSEMNVSTLELGDSALYLCASSDANYGYTFGSGTRLTVV.

Many counts were recorded for this clonotype. The chain carries TRBV2 and TRBJ2-1; D is uncertain. The V end lost 4 bases, the J end lost 6 bases, and 7 bases lay between the germline ends. Germline V gene sequence: CDR1 SNHLY, CDR2 FYNNEI. The CDR3 totals 12 residues. The chain's CDR3 is CASSGWSNEQFF. The CDR3 DNA sequence: TGTGCCAGCAGTGGCTGGTCCAATGAGCAGTTCTTC.

As to this clonotype: This could be a read error, since a much larger clone is one nucleotide away. The missing conserved phenylalanine or tryptophan at the end of this CDR3 makes a read error likely. This rearrangement joins TRBV11-1 to TRBJ2-3, with 7 bases fitting TRBD2. The CDR3 is made up of 18 amino acids. Trimming took 5 bases from V and 3 from J; bases not matched to a gene: 17. CDR1 and CDR2 (germline): SGHAT, FQDESV (reference sequence). The DNA of the CDR3 is TGTGCCAGCAGCCCCCCGGAAGGGTTGCGGGGGAGGACAGATACGCAGTATTCT. Its translation is CASSPPEGLRGRTDTQYS.

V is TRBV18 and J is TRBJ1-1; no clear D gene. Germline-derived CDR1 and CDR2 are KGHSH and LQKENI. V was cut by 3 bases and J by 8 bases, with 16 bases left in between. This CDR3 has 14 residues. The CDR3, as DNA: TGTGCCAGCTCACCTTACGATGAGACGACAGAAGCTTTCTTT. It encodes CASSPYDETTEAFF.

This clonotype was detected many times. The chain uses TRBV4-1 and TRBJ2-5; D may be TRBD1 (6 bases). V was clipped by 1 base and J by 4 bases, with 16 bases between them. The CDR3 spans 16 residues. Germline loops: CDR1 MGHRA, CDR2 YSYEKL. For the CDR3, the DNA is TGCGCCAGCAGCCAAGGATTGGGACAAACACCAGAGACCCAGTACTTC. Its protein product is CASSQGLGQTPETQYF.

Comment on this clonotype: A read error is possible here, since a much larger clone lies one base away. CDR3 region: CASSEQLNQQYF. In DNA form, the CDR3 reads TGCGCCAGCAGTGAGCAGCTAAACCAGCAGTACTTC. This rearrangement joins TRBV10-1 to TRBJ2-7; no firm D call. The CDR3 covers 12 residues. V lost 2 bases to trimming and J lost 8 bases, with 10 bases between them. Germline CDR1 and CDR2: WNHNN and SYGVQD (reference sequence).

The V gene is TRBV15, the J gene TRBJ1-2; D gene ambiguous. From germline, CDR1 is LNHNV and CDR2 YYDKDF (reference sequence). V lost 3 bases to trimming and J lost 4 bases, with 6 bases between them. The CDR3 is 12 amino acids. The chain's CDR3 is CATSRDLYGYTF. The DNA of the CDR3 is TGTGCCACCAGCAGGGACCTCTATGGCTACACCTTC. The complete variable domain, with remaining parts taken from reference TRBV15 and TRBJ1-2, reads DAMVIQNPRYQVTQFGKPVTLSCSQTLNHNVMYWYQQKSSQAPKLLFHYYDKDFNNEADTPDNFQSRRPNTSFCFLDIRSPGLGDTAMYLCATSRDLYGYTFGSGTRLTVV.

This clonotype was recorded many times. The chain joins TRBV11-3 to TRBJ1-1, with TRBD1 as a possible D gene (5 bases). V gave up 4 bases and J gave up 9 bases, with 18 bases separating them. Germline loops: CDR1 SGHNT, CDR2 YENEEA. CDR3 length: 14 residues. In DNA, the CDR3 is TGTGCCAGCAGCTCCGGGACGGCCCTACAGAAAGCTTTCTTT. Amino acid sequence: CASSSGTALQKAFF.

This clonotype occurred a few times. The chain uses TRBV12-3 or TRBV12-4 and TRBJ1-1, with D tentatively TRBD1 (6 bases). This CDR3 contains 15 residues. V was cut by 6 bases and J by 0 bases, with 14 bases left in between. In DNA form, the CDR3 reads TGTGCCAGCAGAAGTCCGGACAGATTGAACACTGAAGCTTTCTTT. Its protein product is CASRSPDRLNTEAFF.

This clonotype was detected a few times. The chain joins TRBV6-1 to TRBJ1-5; D is ambiguous. V lost 1 base, J lost 3 bases, and 4 bases lay in between. The CDR3 has 13 residues. Germline assignment: CDR1 MNHNS and CDR2 SASEGT. CDR3 DNA sequence: TGTGCCAGCAGTGAAGGATCCAATCAGCCCCAGCATTTT. This translates into CASSEGSNQPQHF.

This clonotype occurred many times. CDR3 residues: CASSQDPTYTQYF. Written as DNA, the CDR3 is TGCGCCAGCAGCCAAGATCCGACCTATACGCAGTATTTT. The chain joins TRBV4-1 to TRBJ2-3; D unresolved. Trimming took off 0 bases at V and 7 bases at J, with 8 bases between the two ends. Germline CDR1 and CDR2: MGHRA and YSYEKL. CDR3 length: 13 amino acids.

The V call is TRBV3-1, the J call TRBJ2-3; 7 bases map to TRBD2. J was trimmed by 1 base and V by 3 bases; bases with no gene match: 7. This CDR3 spans 16 amino acids. Per the germline V gene, CDR1 is LGHDT and CDR2 is YNNKEL (reference sequence). Here the CDR3 reads CASSHGGSRGTDTQYF. CDR3 bases: TGTGCCAGCAGCCATGGCGGGAGTCGGGGCACAGATACGCAGTATTTT.

Turning to this clonotype: This may stem from a read error, because a much larger clone lies one nucleotide away. This chain connects TRBV28 to TRBJ2-7; D assignment may be TRBD1 or TRBD2 (5 bases each). The V gene's germline CDR1 is MDHEN and CDR2 SYDVKM. The CDR3 totals 20 residues. Trimming removed 1 base from V and 2 bases from J, with 27 bases in between. CDR3 protein: CASSLFLGTLTSTVTYEQYF. CDR3 sequence (DNA): TGTGCCAGCAGTTTATTTCTCGGGACCCTCACCTCTACAGTCACCTACGAGCAGTACTTC.

This clonotype was counted between two and nine times. At one end, the junction sequence differs from germline, possibly due to a read error. The rearrangement links TRBV7-9 to TRBJ2-7; tentative D call: TRBD2 (5 bases). Germline loops: CDR1 SEHNR, CDR2 FQNEAQ (reference sequence). The CDR3 length is 10 residues. DNA for the CDR3: TGTGCCAGCAGCCCCAGGCGAGGGAACTTC. Translation gives CASSPRRGNF.

This clonotype has ten or more counts. The rearrangement joins TRBV28 to TRBJ2-7; 7 bases map to TRBD1. The CDR3 covers 14 residues. The V gene's germline CDR1 is MDHEN and CDR2 SYDVKM. The V segment lost 2 bases and the J segment 3 bases; nucleotides outside the gene matches: 4. DNA for the CDR3: TGTGCCAGCAGTTTAATGGGACAGCACTACGAGCAGTACTTC. Its translation is CASSLMGQHYEQYF.

In this sample, this clonotype turned up many times. The chain recombines TRBV7-8 with TRBJ1-3; no clear D gene. CDR1 and CDR2 from the germline V gene are SGHVS and FQNEAQ. CDR3 size: 17 residues. Deletions cut 4 bases from V and 0 bases from J, with 16 bases between. The CDR3 DNA is TGTGCCAGCAGCTCGTCGTCCTCCTTCCTCTCTGGAAACACCATATATTTT. It codes for CASSSSSSFLSGNTIYF.

The rearrangement links TRBV5-1 to TRBJ2-5; D not certain. The CDR3 loop spans 16 amino acids. Germline lookup yields CDR1 SGHRS and CDR2 YFSETQ. Trimming stripped 3 bases from V and 1 base from J, with 16 bases between. In DNA form, the CDR3 reads TGCGCCAGCAGCTCACCGCCGAGTAGCCCCCAAGAGACCCAGTACTTC. It specifies CASSSPPSSPQETQYF. The whole variable domain, filled in from reference TRBV5-1 and TRBJ2-5, reads KAGVTQTPRYLIKTRGQQVTLSCSPISGHRSVSWYQQTPGQGLQFLFEYFSETQRNKGNFPGRFSGRQFSNSRSEMNVSTLELGDSALYLCASSSPPSSPQETQYFGPGTRLLVL.

This clonotype was counted ten times or more. The genes are TRBV20-1 and TRBJ2-7; TRBD2 aligns across 10 bases. J gave up 11 bases and V 3 bases, and 13 bases lay outside the gene matches. This CDR3 contains 14 residues. Germline lookup yields CDR1 DFQATT and CDR2 SNEGSKA (reference sequence). CDR3 loop: CSARIPASGSLEYF. In nucleotides, the CDR3 is TGCAGTGCTAGGATCCCGGCTAGCGGGAGTTTGGAGTACTTC.

This clonotype was recorded at least ten times. The rearrangement uses TRBV28 and TRBJ2-2; tentative D call: TRBD1 (6 bases). Deletions cut 3 bases from V and 1 base from J, with 9 bases between. CDR3 length: 15 residues. Germline V gene data show CDR1 as MDHEN and CDR2 as SYDVKM. CDR3 bases: TGTGCCAGCAGTTTCGGGACACTGAACACCGGGGAGCTGTTTTTT. This codes for CASSFGTLNTGELFF.

This clonotype appeared many times. The genes are TRBV7-9 and TRBJ1-3; tentative D call: TRBD1 (5 bases). The germline V gene has CDR1 SEHNR and CDR2 FQNEAQ (reference sequence). CDR3 length: 15 amino acids. With 4 bases removed from V and 0 bases from J, the gap between germline ends came to 10 bases. CDR3 bases: TGTGCCAGCAGCTCGAGGGGCACCTCTGGAAACACCATATATTTT. Protein product: CASSSRGTSGNTIYF. The entire variable domain, with the rest obtained from reference TRBV7-9 and TRBJ1-3, is as follows: DTGVSQNPRHKITKRGQNVTFRCDPISEHNRLYWYRQTLGQGPEFLTYFQNEAQLEKSRLLSDRFSAERPKGSFSTLEIQRTEQGDSAMYLCASSSRGTSGNTIYFGEGSWLTVV.

This clonotype was observed many times. This chain joins TRBV29-1 and TRBJ2-5, with 7 positions matching TRBD1. V lost 5 bases, J lost 5 bases, and 8 bases stayed unmatched. The CDR3 has 13 amino acids. CDR1 and CDR2 (germline): SQVTM, ANQGSEA. The CDR3 nucleotides are TGCAGCGTTCGACAGGGAGCAGGGGAGACCCAGTACTTC. Translating it yields CSVRQGAGETQYF.

In its sample, this clonotype was seen many times. The rearrangement joins TRBV9 to TRBJ2-2; D assignment may be TRBD1 or TRBD2 (5 bases each). V lost 3 bases to trimming and J lost 6 bases, with 15 bases between them. CDR3 size: 15 residues. The germline V gene has CDR1 SGDLS and CDR2 YYNGEE. This CDR3 is CASSANEGTPGELFF. CDR3 sequence (DNA): TGTGCCAGCAGCGCCAATGAAGGGACCCCCGGGGAGCTGTTTTTT.

CDR3 amino acids: CASSPASGLAPLHF. The DNA for the CDR3 is TGTGCCAGCTCACCGGCGAGTGGCTTGGCGCCCCTCCACTTT. The chain is built from TRBV18 and TRBJ1-6; unclear D gene. Germline V lookup: CDR1 KGHSH, CDR2 LQKENI. This CDR3 comprises 14 residues. V was clipped by 3 bases and J by 13 bases, with 16 bases between them.

The chain recombines TRBV11-2 with TRBJ2-1; 13 bases align to TRBD2. V lost 5 bases to trimming and J lost 0 bases; unmatched junction nucleotides: 7. This CDR3 spans 18 amino acids. Germline V lookup: CDR1 SGHAT, CDR2 FQNNGV. CDR3 DNA: TGTGCCAGCAGCAGGGGACTAGCGGGAATATTCTCCTACAATGAGCAGTTCTTC. Its protein is CASSRGLAGIFSYNEQFF. The entire variable domain, with the rest obtained from reference TRBV11-2 and TRBJ2-1, is as follows: EAGVAQSPRYKIIEKRQSVAFWCNPISGHATLYWYQQILGQGPKLLIQFQNNGVVDDSQLPKDRFSAERLKGVDSTLKIQPAKLEDSAVYLCASSRGLAGIFSYNEQFFGPGTRLTVL.

Ten or more counts support this clonotype. The CDR3 loop is CASNLVGDTIYF. In DNA form, the CDR3 reads TGTGCCAGCAACTTAGTGGGGGACACCATATATTTT. The chain couples TRBV12-3 or TRBV12-4 to TRBJ1-3; possibly TRBD1 for D (5 bases). V lost 7 bases to trimming and J lost 8 bases, with 12 bases between them. This CDR3 is built from 12 residues.

The table lists this clonotype with many counts. This chain connects TRBV6-5 to TRBJ2-5, with D possibly matching TRBD2 (5 bases). V was cut by 2 bases and J by 4 bases, with 14 bases left in between. The germline gives CDR1 MNHEY, CDR2 SVGAGI. The length of the CDR3 is 15 residues. DNA for the CDR3: TGTGCCAGCAGTTACGGACTCCAAGGGCGAGAGACCCAGTACTTC. It encodes CASSYGLQGRETQYF.

This clonotype occurred many times. The chain recombines TRBV28 with TRBJ1-2; D is unclear. CDR3 size: 13 residues. V was cut by 6 bases and J by 5 bases, with 13 bases left in between. CDR1 and CDR2 (germline): MDHEN, SYDVKM. The CDR3 DNA follows: TGTGCCAGCAGGAACGACGGACCTTATGGCTACACCTTC. Protein sequence: CASRNDGPYGYTF.

This clonotype was seen many times. The chain carries TRBV6-5 and TRBJ2-1; D remains unclear. Germline V gene data show CDR1 as MNHEY and CDR2 as SVGAGI. The CDR3 runs to 14 residues. V was trimmed by 0 bases and J by 8 bases, leaving 11 bases between them. The CDR3 bases are TGTGCCAGCAGTTACTCGACGCCGTATGATGAGCAGTTCTTC. Translating it yields CASSYSTPYDEQFF.

This clonotype was seen many times. This rearrangement joins TRBV11-2 to TRBJ1-3, with TRBD1 identical over 8 bases. Trimming removed 4 bases from V and 2 bases from J; junction bases left unmatched: 4. This CDR3 is built from 15 residues. Germline lookup yields CDR1 SGHAT and CDR2 FQNNGV. Here the CDR3 DNA reads TGTGCCAGCAGCTCCCAACAGGGGGCTGGAAACACCATATATTTT. Translation: CASSSQQGAGNTIYF. The full variable domain, in which reference TRBV11-2 and TRBJ1-3 provide the parts outside the CDR3, is EAGVAQSPRYKIIEKRQSVAFWCNPISGHATLYWYQQILGQGPKLLIQFQNNGVVDDSQLPKDRFSAERLKGVDSTLKIQPAKLEDSAVYLCASSSQQGAGNTIYFGEGSWLTVV.